Shown below are 27 T cell receptor beta chains from a single sample sequenced in a study of T cells in Graves' hyperthyroidism and ophthalmopathy (dated by TCRdb to the late 2010s). Library construction relied on multiplex PCR. Sequencing was carried out with an Illumina HiSeq 2000. TCR beta CDR3 regions were amplified from RNA transcripts. For the first round of RT-PCR on the TCR CDR3, the HTBI primer set was used together with the Qiagen OneStep RT-PCR kit. TCRdb reworked the public reads: Q25 trimming with fastp, MiXCR clone assembly, productive beta chains retained. For every CDR3 protein sequence, its rows merge into one entry that carries the most common genes and DNA. The sample includes hundreds of thousands of distinct CDR3 sequences, with about 20% observed a single time. The top ten hold around 64% of the sample. The specimen was blood. Source of these receptors: a man between 25 and 39 years old with Graves' ophthalmopathy.

This clonotype turned up a few times. J is TRBJ1-4 and V is TRBV2; 7 nucleotides match TRBD1. CDR1 and CDR2 from the germline V gene are SNHLY and FYNNEI. V was clipped by 4 bases and J by 0 bases; unmatched bases: 11. The CDR3 is 18 residues long. The CDR3 DNA sequence: TGTGCCAGCAGTGTATCCGACAGGGTATTTGCAACTAATGAAAAACTGTTTTTT. This gives the protein CASSVSDRVFATNEKLFF. The full variable domain, in which reference TRBV2 and TRBJ1-4 provide the parts outside the CDR3, is EPEVTQTPSHQVTQMGQEVILRCVPISNHLYFYWYRQILGQKVEFLVSFYNNEISEKSEIFDDQFSVERPDGSNFTLKIRSTKLEDSAMYFCASSVSDRVFATNEKLFFGSGTQLSVL.

Comments on this clonotype: This may stem from a read error, because a much larger clone lies one nucleotide away. V gene TRBV28 combines with J gene TRBJ2-5; 10 nucleotides align to TRBD2. This CDR3 spans 17 amino acids. The germline gives CDR1 MDHEN, CDR2 SYDVKM. The V gene end was trimmed by 3 bases and the J gene end by 6 bases; junction bases not matched to a gene: 13. For the CDR3, the DNA is TGTGCCAGCAGTTTGGGCTTTCTAGCGGGAGCTCAAAAGACCCAGTACTTC. The encoded protein is CASSLGFLAGAQKTQYF.

The chain couples TRBV27 to TRBJ1-1, with D possibly being TRBD1 (5 bases). CDR3 length: 13 residues. V was shortened by 5 bases and J by 5 bases, with 12 bases between the two germline ends. Per the germline V gene, CDR1 is MNHEY and CDR2 is SMNVEV (reference sequence). In DNA, the CDR3 is TGTGCCAGCAGTCGATCCGGGGGGACTGAAGCTTTCTTT. The encoded protein is CASSRSGGTEAFF.

In nucleotides, the CDR3 is TGTGCCAGCAGTTTATCCTACAGGGGGCGGTTTGGTAATCAGCCCCAGCATTTT. It is translated as CASSLSYRGRFGNQPQHF. V usage is TRBV28 and J usage is TRBJ1-5; 9 bases line up with TRBD1. The CDR3 loop spans 18 amino acids. The J segment lost 4 bases and the V segment lost 1 base, leaving 11 bases of the junction unmatched. Germline V gene data show CDR1 as MDHEN and CDR2 as SYDVKM.

The chain combines TRBV27 with TRBJ2-1; TRBD1 matches 8 bases. CDR1 and CDR2 (germline): MNHEY, SMNVEV (reference sequence). The CDR3 is 16 residues long. V lost 6 bases and J lost 6; bases outside the gene matches: 13. CDR3 DNA: TGTGCCAGCAGATTAAACAGGGGGAATACCCGCAATGAGCAGTTCTTC. This codes for CASRLNRGNTRNEQFF.

The chain links TRBV7-9 to TRBJ2-1; D could derive from TRBD1 or TRBD2 (5 bases each). Germline V gene lookup returns CDR1 SEHNR and CDR2 FQNEAQ (reference sequence). CDR3 length: 15 amino acids. Trimming left V 4 bases short and J 2 bases short, with 12 bases between. This CDR3 is CASSSIGDAYNEQFF. CDR3 sequence (DNA): TGTGCCAGCAGCTCAATTGGGGACGCCTACAATGAGCAGTTCTTC.

This clonotype has a handful of counts. The J gene is TRBJ1-3, the V gene TRBV7-8; D remains ambiguous. This CDR3 comprises 15 residues. Deletions cut 3 bases from V and 2 bases from J, with 11 bases between. From germline, CDR1 is SGHVS and CDR2 FQNEAQ. The CDR3 loop is CASSFNSKAGNTIYF. CDR3 sequence (DNA): TGTGCCAGCAGCTTTAACAGTAAGGCTGGAAACACCATATATTTT.

The V call is TRBV20-1, the J call TRBJ1-5; 7 bases match TRBD1. V was clipped by 6 bases and J by 5 bases; unmatched bases: 13. The CDR3 sequence is 15 residues long. The V gene's germline CDR1 is DFQATT and CDR2 SNEGSKA (reference sequence). CDR3 in amino acids: CSAQKGAATDQPQHF. The DNA of the CDR3 is TGCAGTGCCCAGAAGGGGGCAGCAACGGATCAGCCCCAGCATTTT.

This clonotype was seen more than once but under ten times. The chain is built from TRBV9 and TRBJ2-3, with a weak D call TRBD2 (5 bases). From germline, CDR1 is SGDLS and CDR2 YYNGEE. The CDR3 totals 17 residues. V lost 0 bases to trimming and J lost 1 base, with 15 bases between them. CDR3 loop: CASSVELLGSGTDTQYF. In DNA form, the CDR3 reads TGTGCCAGCAGCGTAGAGCTTTTGGGTAGCGGCACAGATACGCAGTATTTT.

This chain connects TRBV7-9 to TRBJ2-2; 7 bases align to TRBD2. Germline values: CDR1 SEHNR, CDR2 FQNEAQ (reference sequence). The CDR3 spans 14 residues. The J segment lost 13 bases and the V segment lost 5 bases, leaving 13 bases of the junction unmatched. This CDR3 is CASSKEAGEGGLFF. The CDR3 DNA reads TGTGCCAGCAGCAAGGAGGCGGGGGAAGGAGGGCTGTTTTTT. Filled out from reference TRBV7-9 and TRBJ2-2, the complete variable domain reads DTGVSQNPRHKITKRGQNVTFRCDPISEHNRLYWYRQTLGQGPEFLTYFQNEAQLEKSRLLSDRFSAERPKGSFSTLEIQRTEQGDSAMYLCASSKEAGEGGLFFGEGSRLTVL.

CDR3 in DNA: TGTGCCAGCCGAGCTAGGGGTACGCAGTATTTT. It encodes CASRARGTQYF. The J gene is TRBJ2-3, the V gene TRBV27; weak D call: TRBD1 (5 bases). The germline V and J ends were trimmed by 8 bases and 8 bases, with 11 bases remaining between them. CDR1 is MNHEY, CDR2 SMNVEV, per germline (reference sequence). The CDR3 totals 11 residues.

The chain recombines TRBV6-1 with TRBJ1-6, with 9 bases that match TRBD1. This CDR3 spans 14 amino acids. V was clipped by 5 bases and J by 9 bases; unmatched bases: 5. Germline values: CDR1 MNHNS, CDR2 SASEGT. This CDR3 reads CASSLGQGFSPLHF. The CDR3 bases are TGTGCCAGCAGTCTGGGACAGGGATTTTCACCCCTCCACTTT.

A single count supports this clonotype. The chain carries TRBV30 and TRBJ1-6; 8 nucleotides match TRBD1. Per germline, CDR1 GTSNPN and CDR2 SVGIG (reference sequence). V lost 5 bases and J lost 7; bases outside the gene matches: 4. The CDR3 runs to 13 residues. The CDR3 here is CAWAGGWNSPLHF. The CDR3 DNA reads TGTGCCTGGGCAGGGGGCTGGAATTCACCCCTCCACTTT.

The V gene is TRBV5-6, the J gene TRBJ2-7; 10 positions match TRBD2. CDR3 length: 14 amino acids. J lost 5 bases, V lost 4 bases, and 6 bases had no gene match. From germline, CDR1 is SGHDT and CDR2 YYEEEE. CDR3 sequence reads: CASSTSLAGDEQYF. The CDR3 DNA sequence: TGTGCCAGCAGCACCAGTCTAGCGGGAGACGAGCAGTACTTC.

This clonotype was observed at least ten times. The chain employs TRBV20-1 and TRBJ1-1, with a possible D match to TRBD1 (6 bases). The CDR3 runs to 14 residues. V was trimmed by 3 bases and J by 4 bases, leaving 15 bases between them. Germline values: CDR1 DFQATT, CDR2 SNEGSKA (reference sequence). CDR3 DNA sequence: TGCAGTGCTAGCAACAGGGCTCTAGCCACTGAAGCTTTCTTT. Translated, it gives CSASNRALATEAFF.

The chain couples TRBV7-2 to TRBJ2-3; tentative D call: TRBD2 (5 bases). Germline-derived CDR1 and CDR2 are SGHTA and FQGNSA. Trimming removed 2 bases from V and 0 bases from J, with 12 bases in between. The CDR3 loop spans 16 amino acids. CDR3 DNA sequence: TGTGCCAGCAGCTTATACGTGGGAGTTAGCACAGATACGCAGTATTTT. Translated, it gives CASSLYVGVSTDTQYF.

This clonotype was counted only a few times. This chain uses TRBV6-1 with TRBJ1-1, with 7 bases that match TRBD1. Germline V gene data show CDR1 as MNHNS and CDR2 as SASEGT. V gave up 6 bases and J gave up 0 bases; unmatched junction bases: 10. The CDR3 has 16 residues. CDR3 residues: CASSVGGQWVNTEAFF. The CDR3 DNA follows: TGTGCCAGCAGCGTTGGGGGACAGTGGGTGAACACTGAAGCTTTCTTT.

The chain has TRBV28 and TRBJ2-7, with D perhaps given as TRBD1 or TRBD2 (6 bases each). V lost 1 base, J lost 5 bases, and 15 bases lay in between. Germline lookup yields CDR1 MDHEN and CDR2 SYDVKM. There are 15 residues in the CDR3. CDR3 bases: TGTGCCAGCAGTTTATTAGGGGGGCGAGGGAACGAGCAGTACTTC. It translates to CASSLLGGRGNEQYF.

The chain employs TRBV7-2 and TRBJ2-7; no definite D call. The CDR3 loop spans 13 amino acids. Germline CDR1 is SGHTA and CDR2 is FQGNSA. The V gene lost 5 bases and the J gene lost 7 bases, with 15 bases spanning the gap. CDR3 loop: CASSPGTSEEQYF. CDR3 bases: TGTGCCAGCAGCCCTGGAACCTCTGAGGAGCAGTACTTC.

Ten or more counts support this clonotype. V and J are TRBV3-1 and TRBJ2-1, with TRBD2 matching 10 bases. Germline-derived CDR1 and CDR2 are LGHDT and YNNKEL (reference sequence). The junction had 8 bases not matched to a gene; V was cut back by 1 base and J by 8 bases. This CDR3 region has 16 residues. The CDR3 nucleotides are TGTGCCAGCAGCCAAGGAGTTCAGCTAGCGGGAGATGAGCAGTTCTTC. Encoded protein: CASSQGVQLAGDEQFF.

This clonotype has only a few counts. This rearrangement joins TRBV7-9 to TRBJ2-5; TRBD1 is a possible D gene (6 bases). The germline gives CDR1 SEHNR, CDR2 FQNEAQ (reference sequence). The CDR3 is 14 amino acids. Trimming shortened V by 5 bases and J by 9 bases, and 19 bases separated the two germline ends. This CDR3 reads CASSTGQTYEPQYF. CDR3 nucleotide sequence: TGTGCCAGCAGCACAGGACAGACCTATGAGCCCCAGTACTTC. The variable domain in full, completed from reference TRBV7-9 and TRBJ2-5, reads DTGVSQNPRHKITKRGQNVTFRCDPISEHNRLYWYRQTLGQGPEFLTYFQNEAQLEKSRLLSDRFSAERPKGSFSTLEIQRTEQGDSAMYLCASSTGQTYEPQYFGPGTRLLVL.

This clonotype was seen a few times. The junction differs from germline at one of its ends, possibly a read error. The rearrangement joins TRBV7-2 to TRBJ2-3, with 9 bases matching TRBD2. The germline V gene encodes CDR1 SGHTA and CDR2 FQGNSA. The CDR3 has 15 residues. The CDR3 protein is CASSFGGRVGDTQCF. The CDR3 DNA reads TGTGCCAGCAGCTTTGGCGGGAGGGTGGGAGATACGCAGTGTTTT.

This clonotype was found a few times. The chain employs TRBV28 and TRBJ2-2; 11 positions agree with TRBD1. This CDR3 comprises 15 residues. CDR1 is MDHEN and CDR2 is SYDVKM in the germline V gene. Trimming took 6 bases from V and 7 from J; bases not matched to a gene: 7. The CDR3 DNA reads as TGTGCCAGCAGATGGACAGGGGGCATTGGCGGGGAGCTGTTTTTT. This translates into CASRWTGGIGGELFF.

This chain connects TRBV30 to TRBJ2-3; no firm D call. The CDR3 is 15 residues long. Germline V gene data show CDR1 as GTSNPN and CDR2 as SVGIG (reference sequence). V was shortened by 4 bases and J by 4 bases, with 18 bases between the two germline ends. CDR3 sequence reads: CAWTVGQLRPDTQYF. The DNA for the CDR3 is TGTGCCTGGACCGTAGGGCAATTAAGGCCAGATACGCAGTATTTT.

The CDR3 coding sequence is TGTGCCAGCAGCTTTATGGGTTGGACTAGCGGGGGGGGTGGTTATGAGCAGTTCTTC. Amino acid sequence: CASSFMGWTSGGGGYEQFF. The chain uses TRBV11-3 and TRBJ2-1; 15 bases are a match to TRBD2. Germline CDR1 is SGHNT and CDR2 is YENEEA. The CDR3 spans 19 residues. The junction had 14 bases not matched to a gene; V was cut back by 3 bases and J by 8 bases.

The chain carries TRBV2 and TRBJ2-7; D gene unclear. The CDR3 extends over 12 amino acids. The V and J ends lost 6 bases and 1 base respectively, with 7 bases between them. The germline V gene encodes CDR1 SNHLY and CDR2 FYNNEI. CDR3 sequence (DNA): TGTGCCAGCAGCGATCCGTCCTACGAGCAGTACTTC. It specifies CASSDPSYEQYF.

Ten or more counts support this clonotype. The chain recombines TRBV28 with TRBJ1-1, with 10 nucleotides matching TRBD1. The V gene end was trimmed by 1 base and the J gene end by 7 bases; junction bases not matched to a gene: 3. Germline CDR1 reads MDHEN; CDR2 reads SYDVKM. This CDR3 has 14 amino acids. Written as DNA, the CDR3 is TGTGCCAGCAGTTTATTCCGGACAGGGGGTGAAGCTTTCTTT. Amino acids: CASSLFRTGGEAFF. Combining the CDR3 with reference TRBV28 and TRBJ1-1 gives the whole variable domain DVKVTQSSRYLVKRTGEKVFLECVQDMDHENMFWYRQDPGLGLRLIYFSYDVKMKEKGDIPEGYSVSREKKERFSLILESASTNQTSMYLCASSLFRTGGEAFFGQGTRLTVV.